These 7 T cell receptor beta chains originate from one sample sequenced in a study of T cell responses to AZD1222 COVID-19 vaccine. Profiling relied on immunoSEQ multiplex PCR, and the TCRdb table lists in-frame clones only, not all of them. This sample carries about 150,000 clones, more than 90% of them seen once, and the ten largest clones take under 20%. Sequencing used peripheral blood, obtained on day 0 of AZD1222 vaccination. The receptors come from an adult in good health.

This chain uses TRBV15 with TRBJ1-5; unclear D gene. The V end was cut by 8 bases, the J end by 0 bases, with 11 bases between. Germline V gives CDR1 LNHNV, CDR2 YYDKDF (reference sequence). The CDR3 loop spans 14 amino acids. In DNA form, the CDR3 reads TGTGCCACCGGGCGGAGAGATAGCAATCAGCCCCAGCATTTT. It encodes CATGRRDSNQPQHF. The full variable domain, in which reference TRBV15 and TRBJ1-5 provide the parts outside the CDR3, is DAMVIQNPRYQVTQFGKPVTLSCSQTLNHNVMYWYQQKSSQAPKLLFHYYDKDFNNEADTPDNFQSRRPNTSFCFLDIRSPGLGDTAMYLCATGRRDSNQPQHFGDGTRLSIL.

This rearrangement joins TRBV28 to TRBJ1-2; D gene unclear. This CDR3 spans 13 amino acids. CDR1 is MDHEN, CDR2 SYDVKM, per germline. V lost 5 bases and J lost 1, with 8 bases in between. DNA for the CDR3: TGTGCCAGCAGTAATGGAGGTAACTATGGCTACACCTTC. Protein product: CASSNGGNYGYTF.

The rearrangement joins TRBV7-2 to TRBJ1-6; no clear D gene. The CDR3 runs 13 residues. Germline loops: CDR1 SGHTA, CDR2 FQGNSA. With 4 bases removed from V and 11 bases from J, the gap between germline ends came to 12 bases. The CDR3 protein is CASSSTQAAPLHF. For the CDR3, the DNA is TGTGCCAGCAGCTCGACGCAGGCGGCACCCCTCCACTTT.

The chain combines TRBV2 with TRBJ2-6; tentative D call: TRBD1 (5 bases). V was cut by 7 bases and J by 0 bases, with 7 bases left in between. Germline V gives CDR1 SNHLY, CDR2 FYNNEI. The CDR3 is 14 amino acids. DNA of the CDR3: TGTGCCAGCACAGGGATCTCTGGGGCCAACGTCCTGACTTTC. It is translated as CASTGISGANVLTF.

CDR3 nucleotides: TGCAGCGTTTCCCTTATTTTGGAAGGCTACACCTTC. As protein: CSVSLILEGYTF. The rearrangement joins TRBV29-1 to TRBJ1-2, with unresolved D. Trimming left V 5 bases short and J 8 bases short, with 15 bases between. The CDR3 has 12 residues. Looked up from germline, CDR1 is SQVTM and CDR2 is ANQGSEA.

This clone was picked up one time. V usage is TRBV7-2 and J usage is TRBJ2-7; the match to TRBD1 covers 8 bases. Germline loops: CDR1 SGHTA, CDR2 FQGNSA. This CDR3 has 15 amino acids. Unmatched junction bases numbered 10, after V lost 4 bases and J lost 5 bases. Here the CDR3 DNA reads TGTGCCAGCAGCTCCTCGACAGGGGTTTCCAACGAGCAGTACTTC. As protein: CASSSSTGVSNEQYF.

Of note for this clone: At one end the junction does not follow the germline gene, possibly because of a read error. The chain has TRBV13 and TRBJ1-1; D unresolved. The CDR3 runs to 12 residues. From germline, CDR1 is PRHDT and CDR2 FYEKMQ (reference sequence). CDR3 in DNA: TGTGCCACCAGCCTTGGATTCACTGAAGCTTTCTTT. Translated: CATSLGFTEAFF. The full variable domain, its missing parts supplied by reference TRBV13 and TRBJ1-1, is AAGVIQSPRHLIKEKRETATLKCYPIPRHDTVYWYQQGPGQDPQFLISFYEKMQSDKGSIPDRFSAQQFSDYHSELNMSSLELGDSALYFCATSLGFTEAFFGQGTRLTVV.